These 5 T cell receptor beta chains were sequenced from one sample in a study of shared clonotypes between healthy human individuals. TCRdb's table, derived via immunoSEQ multiplex PCR, lists solely in-frame clones and lacks some. This sample has a few million clones, with roughly 93% found just once. The sample taken for sequencing was naive CD4+ T cells from PBMCs. Subset meaning: CD45RA+ positively selected. These receptor sequences come from a man younger than 35 in good health. Some clones in this sample may be carry-over from other donors' samples.

This clone was recorded only once. The chain is built from TRBV19 and TRBJ2-1, with D unclear. Trimming left V 8 bases short and J 6 bases short, with 14 bases between. CDR1 is LNHDA and CDR2 is SQIVND in the germline V gene (reference sequence). CDR3 length: 13 residues. CDR3 region: CASSYRPGNEQFF. The CDR3 DNA sequence: TGTGCCAGTTCATACAGACCAGGCAATGAGCAGTTCTTC.

The chain has TRBV7-2 and TRBJ2-1; D call uncertain. Germline lookup yields CDR1 SGHTA and CDR2 FQGNSA. The CDR3 is made up of 15 amino acids. V shed 0 bases and J shed 3 bases, with 9 bases lying between them. The CDR3 reads CASSLAIGLYNEQFF. CDR3 nucleotide sequence: TGTGCCAGCAGCTTAGCGATAGGTCTCTACAATGAGCAGTTCTTC.

The rearrangement uses TRBV29-1 and TRBJ2-5; possible D gene TRBD2, 6 bases. Looked up from germline, CDR1 is SQVTM and CDR2 is ANQGSEA. The CDR3 extends over 13 amino acids. CDR3 nucleotides: TGCGCCCTCGCGGGGCAGGCAGACAAGACCCAGTACTTC. Translated, it gives CALAGQADKTQYF.

The J gene is TRBJ1-2, the V gene TRBV7-2; no reliable D call. CDR3 length equals 13 residues. From germline, CDR1 is SGHTA and CDR2 FQGNSA. V lost 1 base and J lost 8, with 11 bases in between. The CDR3 protein is CASSLEGGVGYTF. CDR3 DNA: TGTGCCAGCAGCTTAGAGGGTGGCGTGGGCTACACCTTC. Drawing the rest from reference TRBV7-2 and TRBJ1-2, the complete variable domain is GAGVSQSPSNKVTEKGKDVELRCDPISGHTALYWYRQSLGQGLEFLIYFQGNSAPDKSGLPSDRFSAERTGGSVSTLTIQRTQQEDSAVYLCASSLEGGVGYTFGSGTRLTVV.

This sequence joins TRBV7-2 and TRBJ2-1, with 8 bases aligning to TRBD2. With V trimmed by 1 base and J by 7 bases, 6 bases remained unmatched. CDR3 length: 15 amino acids. The germline V gene has CDR1 SGHTA and CDR2 FQGNSA. The CDR3, as DNA: TGTGCCAGCAGCTTAGACCCGGGGGGGCTGAATGAGCAGTTCTTC. Translation: CASSLDPGGLNEQFF.